These 20 T cell receptor beta chains originate from one sample sequenced in a study of cytotoxic CD8 clonotypes in ibrutinib-treated CLL. Profiling relied on immunoSEQ multiplex PCR, and the TCRdb table lists in-frame clones only, not all of them. The data show some 200,000 clones, with 70% seen just once and 5.9% held by the top ten. The material sequenced was PBMCs, taken after 12 months of ibrutinib treatment. All receptors come from a human donor with chronic lymphocytic leukemia.

V gene TRBV7-2 combines with J gene TRBJ2-3; D remains ambiguous. The CDR3 loop spans 12 amino acids. CDR1 and CDR2 (germline): SGHTA, FQGNSA. The V gene lost 5 bases and the J gene lost 11 bases, with 14 bases spanning the gap. The DNA for the CDR3 is TGTGCCAGCAGCCCCGTTGGGCAGTGGCAGTATTTT. Protein product: CASSPVGQWQYF. The full variable domain, completed using reference TRBV7-2 and TRBJ2-3, is GAGVSQSPSNKVTEKGKDVELRCDPISGHTALYWYRQSLGQGLEFLIYFQGNSAPDKSGLPSDRFSAERTGGSVSTLTIQRTQQEDSAVYLCASSPVGQWQYFGPGTRLTVL.

V is TRBV30 and J is TRBJ1-5; no clear D gene. The V gene's germline CDR1 is GTSNPN and CDR2 SVGIG (reference sequence). V was trimmed by 0 bases and J by 2 bases, leaving 8 bases between them. CDR3 length: 14 amino acids. The CDR3 here is CAWSVGQRNQPQHF. Written as DNA, the CDR3 is TGTGCCTGGAGTGTTGGCCAGCGCAATCAGCCCCAGCATTTT.

The J gene is TRBJ1-4, the V gene TRBV28; 9 nucleotides align to TRBD1. Looked up from germline, CDR1 is MDHEN and CDR2 is SYDVKM. Trimming took 1 base from V and 6 from J; bases not matched to a gene: 6. The CDR3 covers 16 residues. The CDR3 DNA is TGTGCCAGCAGTTTATCTCACAGGGGGCTAGATGAAAAACTGTTTTTT. Translating gives CASSLSHRGLDEKLFF.

This clone was observed many times. The rearrangement links TRBV29-1 to TRBJ2-1; the match to TRBD2 covers 7 bases. Germline assignment: CDR1 SQVTM and CDR2 ANQGSEA. This CDR3 comprises 17 residues. Losses at the gene ends were 3 bases for V and 8 bases for J; bases not matched to a gene: 19. The CDR3 DNA sequence: TGCAGCGTTGAGAGTATTAGGCGGGAGCCCGCCCAGGATGAGCAGTTCTTC. This sequence encodes CSVESIRREPAQDEQFF.

The V call is TRBV30, the J call TRBJ1-3, with D hard to call. Germline values: CDR1 GTSNPN, CDR2 SVGIG (reference sequence). The CDR3 sequence is 15 residues long. V lost 4 bases, J lost 2 bases, and 15 bases lay in between. The CDR3 DNA sequence: TGTGCCTGGAACCTGGCGGTATCCCCTGGAAACACCATATATTTT. Translating gives CAWNLAVSPGNTIYF.

The rearrangement uses TRBV4-1 and TRBJ2-6; D is unresolved. Germline CDR1 is MGHRA and CDR2 is YSYEKL. There are 14 residues in the CDR3. V lost 8 bases and J 4 bases, leaving 12 bases between the germline ends. This CDR3 is CASRLISGANVLTF. CDR3 DNA sequence: TGCGCCAGCCGGTTAATTTCAGGGGCCAACGTCCTGACTTTC.

V and J are TRBV7-8 and TRBJ1-5; the D is unclear. The length of the CDR3 is 19 residues. Trimming took off 2 bases at V and 2 bases at J, with 22 bases between the two ends. Looked up from germline, CDR1 is SGHVS and CDR2 is FQNEAQ. CDR3 region: CASSLIEELSGFGNQPQHF. DNA for the CDR3: TGTGCCAGCAGCTTAATTGAGGAATTATCGGGTTTCGGCAATCAGCCCCAGCATTTT.

The chain links TRBV18 to TRBJ2-6; possible D gene TRBD1, 6 bases. Germline loops: CDR1 KGHSH, CDR2 LQKENI. V was cut by 3 bases and J by 0 bases, with 12 bases left in between. The CDR3 loop spans 17 amino acids. CDR3 region: CASSPSQGYSGANVLTF. CDR3 DNA: TGTGCCAGCTCACCTTCACAGGGCTACTCTGGGGCCAACGTCCTGACTTTC.

This chain joins TRBV6-4 and TRBJ1-6; D is unresolved. V was pared by 4 bases and J by 10 bases, with 11 bases between. Germline V gene sequence: CDR1 MRHNA, CDR2 SNTAGT. This CDR3 has 13 amino acids. The CDR3: CASSATMGSPLHF. CDR3 DNA sequence: TGTGCCAGCAGTGCCACTATGGGGTCACCCCTCCACTTT.

On this clone itself: The same CDR3 also results from other DNA sequences found in this sample. This chain links TRBV30 with TRBJ1-2, with D hard to call. There are 13 residues in the CDR3. The V end lost 0 bases, the J end lost 4 bases, and 9 bases lay between the germline ends. CDR1 is GTSNPN and CDR2 is SVGIG in the germline V gene (reference sequence). CDR3 in amino acids: CAWSVLGGYGYTF. DNA of the CDR3: TGTGCCTGGAGTGTACTGGGAGGCTATGGCTACACCTTC. The variable domain in full, with the rest retrieved from reference TRBV30 and TRBJ1-2, is SQTIHQWPATLVQPVGSPLSLECTVEGTSNPNLYWYRQAAGRGLQLLFYSVGIGQISSEVPQNLSASRPQDRQFILSSKKLLLSDSGFYLCAWSVLGGYGYTFGSGTRLTVV.

The J gene is TRBJ2-7, the V gene TRBV5-1; tentative D call: TRBD2 (6 bases). The CDR3 extends over 12 amino acids. V lost 4 bases and J lost 4, with 9 bases in between. Germline CDR1 reads SGHRS; CDR2 reads YFSETQ. CDR3 in amino acids: CASSTGRYEQYF. For the CDR3, the DNA is TGCGCCAGCAGCACCGGGAGATACGAGCAGTACTTC.

The chain carries TRBV5-1 and TRBJ2-7, with a weak D call TRBD1 (5 bases). This CDR3 comprises 14 residues. V was trimmed by 4 bases and J by 1 base, leaving 12 bases between them. The V gene's germline CDR1 is SGHRS and CDR2 YFSETQ. CDR3 loop: CASSGTDSSYEQYF. Here the CDR3 DNA reads TGCGCCAGCAGCGGAACCGACAGTTCCTACGAGCAGTACTTC.

This rearrangement joins TRBV5-6 to TRBJ1-2; no reliable D call. The CDR3 is made up of 15 amino acids. With 0 bases removed from V and 12 bases from J, the gap between germline ends came to 21 bases. The V gene's germline CDR1 is SGHDT and CDR2 YYEEEE. This CDR3 reads CASSLALVQFYEHTF. For the CDR3, the DNA is TGTGCCAGCAGCTTGGCCTTAGTACAGTTCTATGAGCACACCTTC.

The V gene is TRBV7-3, the J gene TRBJ1-1; unclear D gene. CDR1 is SGHTA, CDR2 FQGTGA, per germline. Between the trimmed V and J ends, which lost 5 bases and 0 bases, there was a span of 13 bases. CDR3 length: 15 amino acids. CDR3 sequence (DNA): TGTGCCAGCAGCGCCCAAATCCAAGTGAACACTGAAGCTTTCTTT. Translation: CASSAQIQVNTEAFF. The variable domain in full, completed from reference TRBV7-3 and TRBJ1-1, reads GAGVSQTPSNKVTEKGKYVELRCDPISGHTALYWYRQSLGQGPEFLIYFQGTGAADDSGLPNDRFFAVRPEGSVSTLKIQRTERGDSAVYLCASSAQIQVNTEAFFGQGTRLTVV.

The chain carries TRBV4-1 and TRBJ2-1, with a tentative D call TRBD2 (5 bases). V was pared by 0 bases and J by 0 bases, with 9 bases between. Germline V gene data show CDR1 as MGHRA and CDR2 as YSYEKL. The CDR3 runs to 16 residues. The CDR3 loop is CASSQDPGISYNEQFF. Here the CDR3 DNA reads TGCGCCAGCAGCCAAGATCCGGGGATCTCCTACAATGAGCAGTTCTTC.

The rearrangement links TRBV30 to TRBJ1-3; 7 bases are a match to TRBD1. Germline values: CDR1 GTSNPN, CDR2 SVGIG (reference sequence). The CDR3 runs to 15 residues. V lost 2 bases to trimming and J lost 1 base; unmatched junction nucleotides: 5. CDR3 loop: CAWSKTGISGNTIYF. The CDR3 DNA sequence: TGTGCCTGGAGTAAGACAGGGATTTCTGGAAACACCATATATTTT.

This chain links TRBV2 with TRBJ2-7; 7 positions agree with TRBD2. The junction had 12 bases not matched to a gene; V was cut back by 8 bases and J by 2 bases. The germline V gene has CDR1 SNHLY and CDR2 FYNNEI. The CDR3 covers 15 residues. The CDR3 sequence is CASSQQAGITYEQYF. DNA for the CDR3: TGTGCCAGCTCCCAACAAGCGGGGATTACCTACGAGCAGTACTTC.

This clone was seen only a few times. The chain combines TRBV9 with TRBJ1-1; D not certain. CDR3 length: 14 residues. Trimming pared 2 bases from V and 1 base from J, leaving 9 bases between. Germline V gives CDR1 SGDLS, CDR2 YYNGEE. The CDR3 DNA sequence: TGTGCCAGCAGCGTCTATCCAGGGAACACTGAAGCTTTCTTT. Translation gives CASSVYPGNTEAFF.

The chain carries TRBV6-5 and TRBJ1-2; no definite D call. Germline assignment: CDR1 MNHEY and CDR2 SVGAGI. The V end was cut by 6 bases, the J end by 4 bases, with 15 bases between. This CDR3 has 14 amino acids. CDR3: CASSWSRHLYGYTF. The CDR3 DNA is TGTGCCAGCAGCTGGTCCAGGCATCTCTATGGCTACACCTTC.

This rearrangement joins TRBV29-1 to TRBJ1-2; D is perhaps TRBD1 (5 bases). V lost 4 bases, J lost 1 base, and 13 bases lay in between. Germline V gene lookup returns CDR1 SQVTM and CDR2 ANQGSEA. The CDR3 contains 14 residues. The CDR3 sequence is CSVARTKSNYGYTF. The CDR3 DNA reads as TGCAGCGTTGCCCGGACAAAGAGTAACTATGGCTACACCTTC.